Listed below are T cell receptor beta chains from one sample, sequenced in a study of CD8+CD57+ T cells in acquired aplastic anemia. In TCRdb, the reads were re-called with MiXCR into one record per CDR3 protein. There are some 200,000 distinct CDR3 sequences in the sample; roughly 35% occur only once, and approximately 1.2% lies in the top ten. Input material: sorted CD4+, CD8+, or CD8+CD57+ T cells (not recorded which) from PBMCs. The source of these receptors is a human donor in good health, serving as a control. Both conserved end residues are part of each CDR3. The order of the fields is D gene, clone size, V gene, J gene, CDR3 protein, CDR3 DNA. A D gene is named only where the DNA matches it firmly. Clone size appears in some rows only: once, few, many, or a class for an expanded clone.

d_call: TRBD1; clone_size: many; v_call: TRBV10-3; j_call: TRBJ1-1; cdr3_aa: CAISESRGQDTEAFF; cdr3_nt: TGTGCCATCAGTGAGTCCAGGGGGCAGGACACTGAAGCTTTCTTT
d_call: .; clone_size: .; v_call: TRBV2; j_call: TRBJ1-5; cdr3_aa: CATTTAGSDQPQHF; cdr3_nt: TGTGCCACCACCACTGCGGGAAGCGATCAGCCCCAGCATTTT
d_call: .; clone_size: once; v_call: TRBV5-4; j_call: TRBJ2-7; cdr3_aa: CASSLDLGPYYVQYF; cdr3_nt: TGTGCCAGCAGCTTGGATCTCGGGCCCTACTACGTGCAGTACTTC
d_call: .; clone_size: many; v_call: TRBV7-9; j_call: TRBJ1-1; cdr3_aa: CASSWANTEAFF; cdr3_nt: TGTGCCAGCAGCTGGGCTAACACTGAAGCTTTCTTT
d_call: TRBD1; clone_size: many; v_call: TRBV10-3; j_call: TRBJ2-7; cdr3_aa: CAISELGDSIYEQYF; cdr3_nt: TGTGCCATCAGTGAGCTGGGGGACAGTATCTACGAGCAGTACTTC
d_call: .; clone_size: few; v_call: TRBV30; j_call: TRBJ1-6; cdr3_aa: CAWSVLGGNSPLHF; cdr3_nt: TGTGCCTGGAGTGTTTTAGGGGGGAATTCACCCCTCCACTTT
d_call: TRBD2; clone_size: .; v_call: TRBV20-1; j_call: TRBJ2-7; cdr3_aa: CSARWGLAFHEQYF; cdr3_nt: TGCAGTGCTAGATGGGGACTAGCGTTCCACGAGCAGTACTTC
d_call: .; clone_size: .; v_call: TRBV11-1; j_call: TRBJ2-7; cdr3_aa: CASSSGWGTLVDEQHF; cdr3_nt: TGTGCCAGCAGCTCGGGATGGGGGACACTGGTTGACGAGCAGCACTTT
d_call: TRBD2; clone_size: few; v_call: TRBV9; j_call: TRBJ2-3; cdr3_aa: CASSARLAGGPAQYF; cdr3_nt: TGTGCCAGCAGCGCCAGACTAGCGGGGGGCCCAGCGCAGTATTTT
d_call: TRBD1; clone_size: .; v_call: TRBV5-4; j_call: TRBJ1-2; cdr3_aa: CASSVTGTGNYGYTF; cdr3_nt: TGTGCCAGCAGCGTGACCGGGACAGGGAACTATGGCTACACCTTC
d_call: .; clone_size: .; v_call: TRBV20-1; j_call: TRBJ2-1; cdr3_aa: CSASSQGLNEQFF; cdr3_nt: TGCAGTGCCAGCAGCCAGGGCCTTAATGAGCAGTTCTTC
d_call: .; clone_size: many; v_call: TRBV15; j_call: TRBJ1-4; cdr3_aa: CATSRDGRTNEKLFF; cdr3_nt: TGTGCCACCAGCAGAGATGGCAGAACGAATGAAAAACTGTTTTTT
d_call: .; clone_size: once; v_call: TRBV6-1; j_call: TRBJ2-5; cdr3_aa: CASSGTLNQETQYF; cdr3_nt: TGTGCCAGCAGTGGGACATTAAATCAAGAGACCCAGTACTTC
d_call: TRBD1; clone_size: many; v_call: TRBV5-8; j_call: TRBJ1-2; cdr3_aa: CASSLGGQGQYGYTF; cdr3_nt: TGTGCCAGCAGCTTGGGCGGACAGGGTCAATATGGCTACACCTTC
d_call: .; clone_size: few; v_call: TRBV28; j_call: TRBJ2-3; cdr3_aa: CASTSPSDTQYF; cdr3_nt: TGTGCCAGCACCTCACCAAGCGATACGCAGTATTTT
d_call: .; clone_size: .; v_call: TRBV2; j_call: TRBJ1-6; cdr3_aa: CASSPSWQGSSPLHF; cdr3_nt: TGTGCCAGCAGCCCTTCGTGGCAGGGGAGTTCACCCCTCCACTTT
d_call: TRBD1; clone_size: many; v_call: TRBV19; j_call: TRBJ1-2; cdr3_aa: CASSKLTGTGSNGYTF; cdr3_nt: TGTGCCAGTAGTAAATTAACCGGGACAGGGTCGAATGGCTACACCTTC
d_call: .; clone_size: few; v_call: TRBV7-8; j_call: TRBJ1-3; cdr3_aa: CASSRPGGNTIYF; cdr3_nt: TGTGCCAGCAGCCGCCCGGGGGGCAACACCATATATTTT
d_call: TRBD1; clone_size: .; v_call: TRBV7-9; j_call: TRBJ2-7; cdr3_aa: CASSARDRHYEQYF; cdr3_nt: TGTGCCAGCAGCGCCCGGGACAGACACTACGAGCAGTACTTC
d_call: .; clone_size: many; v_call: TRBV2; j_call: TRBJ1-4; cdr3_aa: CASSERMANEKLFF; cdr3_nt: TGTGCCAGCAGTGAAAGGATGGCAAATGAAAAACTGTTTTTT
d_call: .; clone_size: many; v_call: TRBV20-1; j_call: TRBJ1-1; cdr3_aa: CSARDHRDAEAFF; cdr3_nt: TGCAGTGCTAGAGATCACAGGGACGCTGAAGCTTTCTTT
d_call: .; clone_size: .; v_call: TRBV10-1; j_call: TRBJ1-6; cdr3_aa: CVSSKWYNSPLHF; cdr3_nt: TGCGTCAGCAGTAAGTGGTATAATTCACCCCTCCACTTT
d_call: TRBD2; clone_size: .; v_call: TRBV10-1; j_call: TRBJ2-5; cdr3_aa: CASSESGLAGVETQYF; cdr3_nt: TGCGCCAGCAGTGAGTCTGGACTAGCGGGGGTTGAGACCCAGTACTTC
d_call: .; clone_size: .; v_call: TRBV29-1; j_call: TRBJ2-3; cdr3_aa: CSGGAGHTQYF; cdr3_nt: TGCAGCGGGGGGGCAGGACATACGCAGTATTTT
d_call: .; clone_size: .; v_call: TRBV2; j_call: TRBJ1-1; cdr3_aa: CASSGGAEAFF; cdr3_nt: TGTGCCAGCAGTGGTGGGGCTGAAGCTTTCTTT
d_call: .; clone_size: .; v_call: TRBV10-3; j_call: TRBJ1-3; cdr3_aa: CATTDLGSGNTIYF; cdr3_nt: TGTGCCACGACCGACCTGGGCTCTGGAAACACCATATATTTT
d_call: .; clone_size: many; v_call: TRBV5-1; j_call: TRBJ2-5; cdr3_aa: CASSLEQGGETQYF; cdr3_nt: TGCGCCAGCAGCTTGGAACAGGGCGGTGAGACCCAGTACTTC
d_call: .; clone_size: .; v_call: TRBV20-1; j_call: TRBJ1-1; cdr3_aa: CSAPPASFDTEAFF; cdr3_nt: TGCAGTGCCCCCCCTGCCAGTTTTGACACTGAAGCTTTCTTT
d_call: .; clone_size: many; v_call: TRBV4-2; j_call: TRBJ1-5; cdr3_aa: CASSRSREDIQPQHF; cdr3_nt: TGTGCCAGCAGCCGGTCCAGGGAAGATATCCAGCCCCAGCATTTT
d_call: .; clone_size: many; v_call: TRBV2; j_call: TRBJ1-2; cdr3_aa: CASREEDYGYTF; cdr3_nt: TGTGCCAGCAGGGAGGAGGACTATGGCTACACCTTC
d_call: TRBD1; clone_size: many; v_call: TRBV7-8; j_call: TRBJ1-5; cdr3_aa: CASSSGQGSNQPQHF; cdr3_nt: TGTGCCAGCAGCTCAGGACAGGGGAGCAATCAGCCCCAGCATTTT
d_call: TRBD1; clone_size: .; v_call: TRBV20-1; j_call: TRBJ2-5; cdr3_aa: CSAYGWDRGQTQYF; cdr3_nt: TGCAGTGCTTACGGCTGGGACAGGGGACAGACCCAGTACTTC
d_call: .; clone_size: many; v_call: TRBV7-9; j_call: TRBJ1-3; cdr3_aa: CASSEPRVRYGNTIYF; cdr3_nt: TGTGCCAGCAGCGAGCCCCGGGTTCGGTACGGAAACACCATATATTTT
d_call: TRBD1; clone_size: .; v_call: TRBV2; j_call: TRBJ2-7; cdr3_aa: CASSLGEGQGSYEQYF; cdr3_nt: TGTGCCAGCTCACTCGGCGAGGGACAGGGGTCCTACGAGCAGTACTTC
d_call: .; clone_size: many; v_call: TRBV4-1; j_call: TRBJ1-6; cdr3_aa: CASSIDRLNSPLHF; cdr3_nt: TGCGCCAGCAGCATCGACAGGTTGAATTCACCCCTCCACTTT
d_call: .; clone_size: many; v_call: TRBV10-3; j_call: TRBJ1-2; cdr3_aa: CAISESGTNYGYTF; cdr3_nt: TGTGCCATCAGTGAGTCGGGGACTAACTATGGCTACACCTTC